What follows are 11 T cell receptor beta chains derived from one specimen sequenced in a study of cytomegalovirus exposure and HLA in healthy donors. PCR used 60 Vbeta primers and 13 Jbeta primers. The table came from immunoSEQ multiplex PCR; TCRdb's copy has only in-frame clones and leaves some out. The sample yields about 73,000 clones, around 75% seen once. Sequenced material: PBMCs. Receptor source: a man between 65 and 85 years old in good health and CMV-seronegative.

In nucleotides, the CDR3 is TGTGCCAGCAGAAGACAGAACTCTGGGGCCAACGTCCTGACTTTC. Its translation is CASRRQNSGANVLTF. The V call is TRBV6-5, the J call TRBJ2-6, with D tentatively TRBD1 (5 bases). The CDR3 totals 15 residues. Germline assignment: CDR1 MNHEY and CDR2 SVGAGI. V was clipped by 6 bases and J by 0 bases, with 9 bases between them.

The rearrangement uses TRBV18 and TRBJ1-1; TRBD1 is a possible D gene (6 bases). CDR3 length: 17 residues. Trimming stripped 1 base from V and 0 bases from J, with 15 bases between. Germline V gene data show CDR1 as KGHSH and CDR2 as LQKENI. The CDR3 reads CASSPRGLNFVNTEAFF. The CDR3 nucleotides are TGTGCCAGCTCACCACGGGGGCTGAATTTCGTGAACACTGAAGCTTTCTTT. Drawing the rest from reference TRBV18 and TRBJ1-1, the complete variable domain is NAGVMQNPRHLVRRRGQEARLRCSPMKGHSHVYWYRQLPEEGLKFMVYLQKENIIDESGMPKERFSAEFPKEGPSILRIQQVVRGDSAAYFCASSPRGLNFVNTEAFFGQGTRLTVV.

CDR3 loop: CASTEWGRAYEQYF. The CDR3 coding sequence is TGTGCCAGCACCGAATGGGGCAGGGCCTACGAGCAGTACTTC. The chain has TRBV5-6 and TRBJ2-7; D may be TRBD1 (5 bases). The germline V gene encodes CDR1 SGHDT and CDR2 YYEEEE. This CDR3 has 14 amino acids. Trimming removed 6 bases from V and 2 bases from J, with 15 bases in between. The variable domain in full, completed from reference TRBV5-6 and TRBJ2-7, reads DAGVTQSPTHLIKTRGQQVTLRCSPKSGHDTVSWYQQALGQGPQFIFQYYEEEERQRGNFPDRFSGHQFPNYSSELNVNALLLGDSALYLCASTEWGRAYEQYFGPGTRLTVT.

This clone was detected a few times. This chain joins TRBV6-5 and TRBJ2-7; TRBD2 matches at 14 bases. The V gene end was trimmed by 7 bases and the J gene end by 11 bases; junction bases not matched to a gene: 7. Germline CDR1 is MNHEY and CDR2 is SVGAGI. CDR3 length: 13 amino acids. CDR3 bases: TGTGCCAGCACAGCGACTAGCGGGAGGGCCGAGTACTTC. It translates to CASTATSGRAEYF.

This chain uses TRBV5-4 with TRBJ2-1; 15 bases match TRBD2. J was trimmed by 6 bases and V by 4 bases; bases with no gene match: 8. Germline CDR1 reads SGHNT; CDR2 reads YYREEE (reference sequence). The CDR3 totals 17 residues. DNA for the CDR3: TGTGCCAGCAGCAAGGGACTAGCGGGGGGCCCAAGCAATGAGCAGTTCTTC. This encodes CASSKGLAGGPSNEQFF.

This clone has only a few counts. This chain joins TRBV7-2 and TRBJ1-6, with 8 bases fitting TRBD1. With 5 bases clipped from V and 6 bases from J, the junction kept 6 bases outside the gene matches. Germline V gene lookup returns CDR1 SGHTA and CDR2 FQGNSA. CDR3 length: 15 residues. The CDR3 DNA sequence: TGTGCCAGCAGCCAAAGGGACAGGCTTAATTCACCCCTCCACTTT. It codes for CASSQRDRLNSPLHF.

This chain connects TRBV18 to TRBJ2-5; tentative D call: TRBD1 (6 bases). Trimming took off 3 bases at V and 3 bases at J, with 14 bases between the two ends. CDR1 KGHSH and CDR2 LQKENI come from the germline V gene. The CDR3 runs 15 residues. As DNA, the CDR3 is TGTGCCAGCTCACCGCAACAGGGATCAGAAGAGACCCAGTACTTC. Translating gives CASSPQQGSEETQYF. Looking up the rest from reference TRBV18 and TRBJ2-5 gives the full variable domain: NAGVMQNPRHLVRRRGQEARLRCSPMKGHSHVYWYRQLPEEGLKFMVYLQKENIIDESGMPKERFSAEFPKEGPSILRIQQVVRGDSAAYFCASSPQQGSEETQYFGPGTRLLVL.

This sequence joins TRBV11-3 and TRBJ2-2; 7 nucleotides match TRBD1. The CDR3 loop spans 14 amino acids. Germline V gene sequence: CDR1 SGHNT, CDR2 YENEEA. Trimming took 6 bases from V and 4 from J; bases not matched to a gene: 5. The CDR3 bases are TGTGCCAGCAGTTACAGGGGTGGCACCGGGGAGCTGTTTTTT. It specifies CASSYRGGTGELFF.

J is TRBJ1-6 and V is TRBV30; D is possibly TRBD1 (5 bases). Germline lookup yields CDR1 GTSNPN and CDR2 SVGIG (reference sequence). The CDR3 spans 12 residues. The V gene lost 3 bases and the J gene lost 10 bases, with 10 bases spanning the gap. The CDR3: CAWRFPGSPLHF. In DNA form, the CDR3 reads TGTGCCTGGAGGTTCCCAGGGTCACCCCTCCACTTT. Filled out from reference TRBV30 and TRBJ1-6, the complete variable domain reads SQTIHQWPATLVQPVGSPLSLECTVEGTSNPNLYWYRQAAGRGLQLLFYSVGIGQISSEVPQNLSASRPQDRQFILSSKKLLLSDSGFYLCAWRFPGSPLHFGNGTRLTVT.

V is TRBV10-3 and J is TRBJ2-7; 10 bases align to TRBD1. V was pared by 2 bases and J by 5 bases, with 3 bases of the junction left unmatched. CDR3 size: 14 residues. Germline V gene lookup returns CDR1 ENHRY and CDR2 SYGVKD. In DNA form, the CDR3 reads TGTGCCATCAGTGAGACGGGACAGGGGAACGAGCAGTACTTC. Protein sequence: CAISETGQGNEQYF.

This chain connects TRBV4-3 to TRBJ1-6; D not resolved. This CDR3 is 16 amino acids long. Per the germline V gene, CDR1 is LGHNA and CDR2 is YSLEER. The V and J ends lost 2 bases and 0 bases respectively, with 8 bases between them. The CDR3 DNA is TGCGCCAGCAGCCAAACCCGAGACTCCTATAATTCACCCCTCCACTTT. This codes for CASSQTRDSYNSPLHF.